The clone carrying this TCR beta chain was seen many times. Its matching antigen is unknown. These data are taken from a study of T cell repertoires in cytomegalovirus infection. TCRdb reanalysed the reads using MiXCR and keeps one entry per CDR3 protein. There are roughly 310,000 distinct CDR3 sequences in the sample; almost 30% occur only once, and roughly 20% lies in the top ten. Sequenced material: cultured PBMCs, taken from culture after CMV antigen stimulation. The receptor comes from a human donor in good health (CMV status not recorded). Some clones in this sample may be carry-over from other donors' samples.

DNA for the CDR3: TGCAGTGCCCCCCGGGGGGCCGGGGCCAACGTCCTGACTTTC. It codes for CSAPRGAGANVLTF. This chain uses TRBV20-1 with TRBJ2-6, with D possibly TRBD2 on 7 matching bases. Trimming removed 6 bases at V and 4 bases at J, with 13 bases between. CDR3 length equals 14 residues. The germline CDR1 and CDR2 sequences are DFQATT and SNEGSKA (reference sequence).